These T cell receptor beta chains were read from a single sample in a study of CD8 T cells in ankylosing spondylitis. TCRdb reprocessed the 5' RACE reads via MiXCR and lists one record per CDR3 protein. Of under 150,000 distinct CDR3 sequences listed, roughly 8.3% were seen once; the top ten hold about 7.3%. The sequencing sample was made of synovial fluid, either unsorted or a sorted T cell fraction (not recorded which). The receptors were sampled from a male donor with ankylosing spondylitis. Both conserved end residues are part of each CDR3. Fields, in order: D gene, J gene, V gene, clone size, CDR3 DNA, CDR3 protein. The D gene is left open where the match is weak. Only part of the rows carry a size: once, few, many, or a class if the clone is expanded.

>TRBD2|TRBJ2-2|TRBV7-6|-
TGTGCCAGCAGCACAACCTCTAGCGGGGGAAACACCGGGGAGCTGTTTTTT
CASSTTSSGGNTGELFF
>-|TRBJ1-1|TRBV6-1|-
TGTGCCAGCAGCCCGGCCGCTTTCTTGACTGAAGCTTTCTTT
CASSPAAFLTEAFF
>-|TRBJ2-5|TRBV18|few
TGTGCCAGCTCTCCTCAGATTCAAGAGACCCAGTACTTC
CASSPQIQETQYF
>TRBD1|TRBJ1-1|TRBV18|few
TGTGCCAGCTCACCGGGCCAGGGGGTGAACACTGAAGCTTTCTTT
CASSPGQGVNTEAFF
>-|TRBJ1-5|TRBV2|many
TGTGCCAGCAGTGAAGGCCGGGGTCAGCCCCAGCATTTT
CASSEGRGQPQHF
>-|TRBJ1-1|TRBV20-1|-
TGCAGTGCCCTCTCAGGGAGACTGAACACTGAAGCTTTCTTT
CSALSGRLNTEAFF
>-|TRBJ1-5|TRBV16|-
TGTGCCAGCACCTCGACAGGAAGCAATCAGCCCCAGCATTTT
CASTSTGSNQPQHF
>-|TRBJ2-7|TRBV28|many
TGTGCCAGCGAAAGCTTCGGGTCCTACGAGCAGTACTTC
CASESFGSYEQYF
>-|TRBJ1-4|TRBV7-2|medium-sized
TGTGCCAGCAGCGGAGGGCAGGGACGTGACGAAAAACTGTTTTTT
CASSGGQGRDEKLFF
>-|TRBJ1-5|TRBV24-1|many
TGTGCCACCGCTCCGTCCGAGGGCCTCGTTAATCAGCCCCAGCATTTT
CATAPSEGLVNQPQHF
>TRBD1|TRBJ1-2|TRBV5-6|-
TGTGCCAGCAGCTTACAGGGGTTCTTCTATGGCTACACCTTC
CASSLQGFFYGYTF
>-|TRBJ2-1|TRBV2|many
TGTGCCAGCAGCACACAGGGTTACTACAATGAGCAGTTCTTC
CASSTQGYYNEQFF
>TRBD2|TRBJ2-3|TRBV2|-
TGTGCCAGCAAGGCTAGCGGGGCCGATACGCAGTATTTT
CASKASGADTQYF
>-|TRBJ2-7|TRBV5-4|many
TGTGCCAGCAGCCGCGGGACAGTATCCTCCTACGAGCAGTACTTC
CASSRGTVSSYEQYF
>TRBD2|TRBJ2-1|TRBV10-3|many
TGTGCCATCAGTGAACTAGCGGGGTGGAATGAGCAGTTCTTC
CAISELAGWNEQFF
>-|TRBJ2-7|TRBV20-1|many
TGCAGTTTACTGGACAGCTACGAGCAGTACTTC
CSLLDSYEQYF
>-|TRBJ1-1|TRBV6-1|-
TGTGCCAGCAGAAGAGTATGGTCGAACACTGAAGCTTTCTTT
CASRRVWSNTEAFF
>-|TRBJ1-2|TRBV29-1|many
TGCAGCGCATGGGAGAACTATGGCTACACCTTC
CSAWENYGYTF
>-|TRBJ2-1|TRBV18|-
TGTGCCAGCTCACCACTTTCCAGAAATGAGCAGTTCTTC
CASSPLSRNEQFF
>TRBD1|TRBJ1-5|TRBV7-2|few
TGTGCCAGCAGCTTAGTCGGCGACAGGGTTCAGCCCCAGCATTTT
CASSLVGDRVQPQHF
>TRBD2|TRBJ2-1|TRBV4-3|many
TGCGCCAGCAGCCGCGGGAGGGGGAATGAGCAGTTCTTC
CASSRGRGNEQFF
>-|TRBJ2-2|TRBV6-2/TRBV6-3|-
TGTGCCAGCAGCGACTATTCCAACACCGGGGAGCTGTTTTTT
CASSDYSNTGELFF